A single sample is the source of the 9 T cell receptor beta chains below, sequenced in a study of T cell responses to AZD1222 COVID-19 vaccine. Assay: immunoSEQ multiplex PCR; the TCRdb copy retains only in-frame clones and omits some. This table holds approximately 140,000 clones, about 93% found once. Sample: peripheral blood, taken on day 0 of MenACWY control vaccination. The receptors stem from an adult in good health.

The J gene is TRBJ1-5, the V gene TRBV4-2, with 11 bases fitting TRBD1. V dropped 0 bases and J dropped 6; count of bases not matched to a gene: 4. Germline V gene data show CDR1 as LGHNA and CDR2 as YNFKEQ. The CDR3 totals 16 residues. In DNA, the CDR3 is TGTGCCAGCAGCCAAGACCCTGGGACAGGGGGTCAGCCCCAGCATTTT. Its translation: CASSQDPGTGGQPQHF.

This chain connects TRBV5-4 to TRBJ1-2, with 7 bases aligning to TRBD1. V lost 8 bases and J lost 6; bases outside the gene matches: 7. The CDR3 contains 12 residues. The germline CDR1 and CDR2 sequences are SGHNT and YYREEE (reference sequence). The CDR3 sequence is CASRRDSHGYTF. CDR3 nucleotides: TGTGCCAGTCGGCGGGACAGCCATGGCTACACCTTC. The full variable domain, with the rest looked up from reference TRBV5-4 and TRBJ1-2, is ETGVTQSPTHLIKTRGQQVTLRCSSQSGHNTVSWYQQALGQGPQFIFQYYREEENGRGNFPPRFSGLQFPNYSSELNVNALELDDSALYLCASRRDSHGYTFGSGTRLTVV.

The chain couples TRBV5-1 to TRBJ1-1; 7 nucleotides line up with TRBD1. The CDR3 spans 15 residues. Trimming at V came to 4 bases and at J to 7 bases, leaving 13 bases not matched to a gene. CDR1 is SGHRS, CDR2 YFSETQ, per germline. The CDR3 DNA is TGCGCCAGCAGCCCCGACAGGGAAATCCCACTTGAAGCTTTCTTT. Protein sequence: CASSPDREIPLEAFF.

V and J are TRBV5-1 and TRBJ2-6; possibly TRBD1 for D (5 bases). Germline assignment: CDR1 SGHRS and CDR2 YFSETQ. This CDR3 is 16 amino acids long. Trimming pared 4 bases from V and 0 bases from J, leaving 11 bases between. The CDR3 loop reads CASSPGTGSGANVLTF. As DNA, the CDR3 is TGCGCCAGCAGCCCCGGTACAGGCTCTGGGGCCAACGTCCTGACTTTC.

The CDR3 reads CASSKIWGYEQYF. The CDR3 DNA reads as TGTGCCAGCAGTAAAATCTGGGGTTACGAGCAGTACTTC. The rearrangement links TRBV12-3 or TRBV12-4 to TRBJ2-7; no clear D. The V and J ends lost 5 bases and 4 bases respectively, with 12 bases between them. CDR3 length: 13 residues.

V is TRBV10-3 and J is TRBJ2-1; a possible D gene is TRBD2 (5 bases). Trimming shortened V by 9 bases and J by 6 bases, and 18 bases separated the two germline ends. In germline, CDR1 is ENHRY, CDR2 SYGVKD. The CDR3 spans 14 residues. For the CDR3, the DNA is TGTGCCATTGCGATGGGGAGCAGCTCCAATGAGCAGTTCTTC. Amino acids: CAIAMGSSSNEQFF.

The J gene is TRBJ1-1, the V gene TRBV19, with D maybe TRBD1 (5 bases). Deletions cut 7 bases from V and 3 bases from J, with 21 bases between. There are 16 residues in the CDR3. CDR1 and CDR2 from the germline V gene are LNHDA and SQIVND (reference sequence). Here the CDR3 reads CASTGGDRSGYTEAFF. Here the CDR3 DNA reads TGTGCCAGTACCGGGGGGGACCGTTCAGGGTACACTGAAGCTTTCTTT.

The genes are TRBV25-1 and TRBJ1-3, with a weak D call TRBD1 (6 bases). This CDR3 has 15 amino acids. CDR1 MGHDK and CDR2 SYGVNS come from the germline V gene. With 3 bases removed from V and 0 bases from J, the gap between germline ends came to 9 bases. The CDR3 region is CASSDRGYSGNTIYF. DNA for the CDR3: TGTGCCAGCAGTGACAGGGGCTACTCTGGAAACACCATATATTTT.

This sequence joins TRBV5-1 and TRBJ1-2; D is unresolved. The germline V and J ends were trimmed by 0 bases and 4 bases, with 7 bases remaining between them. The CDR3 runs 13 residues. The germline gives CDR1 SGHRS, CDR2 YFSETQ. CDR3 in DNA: TGCGCCAGCAGCTTGGAGCAGGCCTATGGCTACACCTTC. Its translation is CASSLEQAYGYTF.